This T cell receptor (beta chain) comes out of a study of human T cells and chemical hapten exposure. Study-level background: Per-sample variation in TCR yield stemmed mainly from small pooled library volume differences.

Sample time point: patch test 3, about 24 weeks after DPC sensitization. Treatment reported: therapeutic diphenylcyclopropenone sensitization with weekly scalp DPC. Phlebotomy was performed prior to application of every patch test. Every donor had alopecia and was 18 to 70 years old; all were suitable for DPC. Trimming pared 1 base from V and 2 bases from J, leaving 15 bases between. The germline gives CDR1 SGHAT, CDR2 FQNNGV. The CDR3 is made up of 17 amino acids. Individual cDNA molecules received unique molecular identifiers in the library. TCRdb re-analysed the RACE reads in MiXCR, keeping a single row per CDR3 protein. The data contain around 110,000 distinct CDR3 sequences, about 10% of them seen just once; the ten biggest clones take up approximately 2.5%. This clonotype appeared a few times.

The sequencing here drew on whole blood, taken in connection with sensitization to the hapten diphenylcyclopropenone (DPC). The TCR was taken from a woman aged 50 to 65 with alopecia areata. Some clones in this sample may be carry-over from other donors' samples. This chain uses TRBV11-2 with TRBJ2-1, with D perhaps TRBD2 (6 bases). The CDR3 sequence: CASSLVGPSATYNEQFF. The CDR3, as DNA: TGTGCCAGCAGCTTAGTAGGGCCTAGCGCTACCTACAATGAGCAGTTCTTC.